This TCR beta chain was identified during a study of CD8+ T cells in alopecia areata. RNA extraction was followed by reverse transcription into cDNA, which acted as the sequencing template. Profiled with immunoSEQ multiplex PCR; TCRdb holds only in-frame clones, not every one. The sample carries about 150,000 clones, about three fifths recorded once. This clone was counted only a few times. What it binds is unknown. Broader study findings: Researchers report lesional scalp, most notably alopecia totalis/universalis, outstripped normal scalp in clonality.

The treatment was: oral pan-JAK inhibitor, 5-10 mg twice daily. Researchers took lesional scalp punch biopsies and peripheral blood from people who were alopecia areata patients. The TCR was taken from a human donor with alopecia areata. The material was CD4+ T cells sorted from blood, obtained at week 4, from a patient treated with tofacitinib.

The CDR3 region is CAWSYQANYGYTF. The DNA for the CDR3 is TGTGCCTGGAGTTATCAGGCTAACTATGGCTACACCTTC. The V gene is TRBV30, the J gene TRBJ1-2; D is undetermined. The germline CDR1 and CDR2 sequences are GTSNPN and SVGIG (reference sequence). V lost 2 bases and J lost 0, with 7 bases in between. The CDR3 loop spans 13 amino acids. Variable domain in full (rest from reference TRBV30 and TRBJ1-2): SQTIHQWPATLVQPVGSPLSLECTVEGTSNPNLYWYRQAAGRGLQLLFYSVGIGQISSEVPQNLSASRPQDRQFILSSKKLLLSDSGFYLCAWSYQANYGYTFGSGTRLTVV.